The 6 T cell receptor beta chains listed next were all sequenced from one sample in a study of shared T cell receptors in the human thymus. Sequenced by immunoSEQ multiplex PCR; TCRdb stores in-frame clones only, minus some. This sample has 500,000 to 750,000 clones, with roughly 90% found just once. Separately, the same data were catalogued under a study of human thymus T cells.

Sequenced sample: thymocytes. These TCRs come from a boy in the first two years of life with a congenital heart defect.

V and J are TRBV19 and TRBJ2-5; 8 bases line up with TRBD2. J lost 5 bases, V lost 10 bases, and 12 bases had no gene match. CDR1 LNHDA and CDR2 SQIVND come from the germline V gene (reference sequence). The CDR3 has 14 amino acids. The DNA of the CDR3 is TGTGCCACCTCTAAGCGGGAGCCGGTCGAGACCCAGTACTTC. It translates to CATSKREPVETQYF.

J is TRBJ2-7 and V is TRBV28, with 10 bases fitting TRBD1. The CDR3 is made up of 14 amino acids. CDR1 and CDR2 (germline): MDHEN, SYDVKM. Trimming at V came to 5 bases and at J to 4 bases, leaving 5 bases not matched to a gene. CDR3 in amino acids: CASSTGTGEYEQYF. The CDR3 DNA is TGTGCCAGCAGTACCGGGACAGGGGAGTACGAGCAGTACTTC.

The CDR3 nucleotides are TGTGCCAGCAGCTTAGCCCTCGACATCGGGACCCAGTACTTC. Encoded protein: CASSLALDIGTQYF. J is TRBJ2-5 and V is TRBV7-9; no reliable D call. From germline, CDR1 is SEHNR and CDR2 FQNEAQ (reference sequence). The CDR3 covers 14 residues. Trimming shortened V by 0 bases and J by 7 bases, and 12 bases separated the two germline ends.

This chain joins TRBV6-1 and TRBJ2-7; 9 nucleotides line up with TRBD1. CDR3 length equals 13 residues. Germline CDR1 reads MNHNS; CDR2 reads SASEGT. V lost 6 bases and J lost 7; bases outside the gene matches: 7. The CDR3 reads CASRDRGVGEQYF. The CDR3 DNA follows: TGTGCCAGCAGGGACAGGGGTGTGGGGGAGCAGTACTTC.

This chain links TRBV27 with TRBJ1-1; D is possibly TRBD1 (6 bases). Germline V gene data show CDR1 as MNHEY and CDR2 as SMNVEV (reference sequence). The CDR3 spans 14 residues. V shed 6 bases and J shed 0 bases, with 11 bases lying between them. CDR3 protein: CASRNRVLNTEAFF. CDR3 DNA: TGTGCCAGCAGAAACAGGGTTCTGAACACTGAAGCTTTCTTT.

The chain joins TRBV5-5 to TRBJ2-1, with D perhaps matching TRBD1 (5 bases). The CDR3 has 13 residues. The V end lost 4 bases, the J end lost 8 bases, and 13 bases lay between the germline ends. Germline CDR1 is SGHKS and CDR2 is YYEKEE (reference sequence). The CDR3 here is CASSPQGLDEQFF. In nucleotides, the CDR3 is TGTGCCAGCAGCCCCCAGGGCCTGGATGAGCAGTTCTTC.